Listed below are T cell receptor beta chains from one sample, sequenced in a study of blood T cell repertoires in COVID-19. The data were produced by immunoSEQ multiplex PCR, yet TCRdb's version contains in-frame clones alone and is incomplete. The sample consists of 140,000 to 150,000 clones, approximately 81% of them appearing once. Sequenced input: peripheral blood. The origin of the receptors is a human donor in a cohort sampled during active COVID-19. The CDR3 runs from the conserved cysteine through the conserved F or W. D genes are given only for firm matches. A row's size may be missing; if present it is once, few, many or a size class.

v_call: TRBV19
j_call: TRBJ1-2
clone_size: NA
d_call: TRBD1
cdr3_aa: CASSPQGANGYTF
cdr3_nt: TGTGCCAGTAGCCCACAGGGGGCGAATGGCTACACCTTC

v_call: TRBV11-3
j_call: TRBJ1-1
clone_size: NA
d_call: TRBD1
cdr3_aa: CASSHDRGNTEAFF
cdr3_nt: TGTGCCAGCAGCCACGACAGGGGGAACACTGAAGCTTTCTTT

v_call: TRBV5-4
j_call: TRBJ1-2
clone_size: few
d_call: NA
cdr3_aa: CASSPSEAATPRLGYTF
cdr3_nt: TGTGCCAGCAGCCCCTCGGAGGCAGCGACCCCGAGATTGGGCTACACCTTC

v_call: TRBV9
j_call: TRBJ2-3
clone_size: NA
d_call: NA
cdr3_aa: CASSVGGSPDTQYF
cdr3_nt: TGTGCCAGCAGCGTAGGGGGCAGCCCAGATACGCAGTATTTT

v_call: TRBV19
j_call: TRBJ1-5
clone_size: NA
d_call: TRBD1
cdr3_aa: CASSRDRGLYQPQHF
cdr3_nt: TGTGCCAGTAGTCGGGACAGGGGGTTGTATCAGCCCCAGCATTTT

v_call: TRBV7-9
j_call: TRBJ1-4
clone_size: NA
d_call: TRBD1
cdr3_aa: CASSQRQGAGEKLFF
cdr3_nt: TGTGCCAGCAGCCAGCGACAGGGGGCAGGGGAAAAACTGTTTTTT

v_call: TRBV7-6
j_call: TRBJ1-1
clone_size: NA
d_call: NA
cdr3_aa: CASSLDRGANTEAFF
cdr3_nt: TGTGCCAGCAGCTTAGACCGGGGGGCGAACACTGAAGCTTTCTTT

v_call: TRBV2
j_call: TRBJ1-4
clone_size: NA
d_call: NA
cdr3_aa: CATLLGGSDEKLFF
cdr3_nt: TGTGCCACCTTATTAGGGGGATCAGACGAAAAACTGTTTTTT

v_call: TRBV15
j_call: TRBJ2-6
clone_size: NA
d_call: NA
cdr3_aa: CATGGGPGANVLTF
cdr3_nt: TGTGCCACAGGGGGTGGTCCTGGGGCCAACGTCCTGACTTTC

v_call: TRBV19
j_call: TRBJ2-6
clone_size: NA
d_call: TRBD1
cdr3_aa: CASKDRGKSGANVLTF
cdr3_nt: TGTGCCAGTAAGGACAGGGGGAAGTCTGGGGCCAACGTCCTGACTTTC

v_call: TRBV6-5
j_call: TRBJ1-2
clone_size: NA
d_call: NA
cdr3_aa: CASSRGQFYGYTF
cdr3_nt: TGTGCCAGCAGCCGCGGACAGTTCTATGGCTACACCTTC

v_call: TRBV5-1
j_call: TRBJ1-2
clone_size: few
d_call: TRBD1
cdr3_aa: CASSFGDRGPSGYTF
cdr3_nt: TGCGCCAGCAGCTTCGGGGACAGGGGACCCTCTGGCTACACCTTC

v_call: TRBV15
j_call: TRBJ1-1
clone_size: NA
d_call: NA
cdr3_aa: CATSRDKGVNTEAFF
cdr3_nt: TGTGCCACCAGCAGAGATAAGGGAGTTAACACTGAAGCTTTCTTT

v_call: TRBV5-6
j_call: TRBJ1-6
clone_size: NA
d_call: NA
cdr3_aa: CASSLNPSGNSPLHF
cdr3_nt: TGTGCCAGCAGCTTGAACCCCTCGGGGAATTCACCCCTCCACTTT

v_call: TRBV27
j_call: TRBJ1-6
clone_size: NA
d_call: NA
cdr3_aa: CASSLGGIPLHF
cdr3_nt: TGTGCCAGCAGTTTGGGGGGGATACCCCTCCACTTT

v_call: TRBV5-1
j_call: TRBJ1-1
clone_size: NA
d_call: NA
cdr3_aa: CASSLGQTGEAFF
cdr3_nt: TGCGCCAGCAGCTTGGGACAGACCGGTGAAGCTTTCTTT

v_call: TRBV7-2
j_call: TRBJ1-2
clone_size: NA
d_call: TRBD1
cdr3_aa: CASSTREGQLGGYTF
cdr3_nt: TGTGCCAGCAGCACCCGGGAGGGACAGCTAGGGGGCTACACCTTC

v_call: TRBV6-2/TRBV6-3
j_call: TRBJ1-2
clone_size: once
d_call: NA
cdr3_aa: CASSPSGVMSGYTF
cdr3_nt: TGTGCCAGCAGTCCCTCGGGGGTAATGAGCGGCTACACCTTC